This T cell receptor (beta chain) came from a study of T cell responses to AZD1222 COVID-19 vaccine. TCRdb's table, derived via immunoSEQ multiplex PCR, lists solely in-frame clones and lacks some. The sample yields more than 130,000 clones, 75% to 95% seen once. V was trimmed by 2 bases and J by 14 bases, leaving 22 bases between them. This CDR3 has 14 amino acids. Looked up from germline, CDR1 is SGHDT and CDR2 is YYEEEE. Findings of the study overall: Donor demographics were predominantly white British with a female majority; clonal diversity may be underestimated. All repertoire sampling was performed exclusively after the peak T cell response.

In the case of this clone: The antigen is not known.

J is TRBJ1-2 and V is TRBV5-6, with D unresolved. The sample in question was peripheral blood, obtained on day 0 of AZD1222 vaccination. This receptor was identified in an adult in good health. This CDR3 reads CASSFPLIKSGCTF. In DNA, the CDR3 is TGTGCCAGCAGCTTCCCTCTGATCAAGTCGGGTTGTACCTTC.